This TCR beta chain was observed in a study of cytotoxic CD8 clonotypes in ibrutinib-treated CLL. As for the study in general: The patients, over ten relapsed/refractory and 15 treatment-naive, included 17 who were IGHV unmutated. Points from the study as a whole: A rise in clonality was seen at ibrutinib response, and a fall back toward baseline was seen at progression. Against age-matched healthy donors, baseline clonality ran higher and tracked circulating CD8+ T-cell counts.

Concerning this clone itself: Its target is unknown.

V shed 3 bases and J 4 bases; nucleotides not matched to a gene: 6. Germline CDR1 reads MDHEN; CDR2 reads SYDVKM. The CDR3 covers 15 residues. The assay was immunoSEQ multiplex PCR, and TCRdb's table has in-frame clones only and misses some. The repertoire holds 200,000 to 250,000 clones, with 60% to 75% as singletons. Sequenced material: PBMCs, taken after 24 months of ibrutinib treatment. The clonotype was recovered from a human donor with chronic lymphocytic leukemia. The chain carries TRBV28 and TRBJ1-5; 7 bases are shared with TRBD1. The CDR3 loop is CASSFRTGQNQPQHF. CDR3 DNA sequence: TGTGCCAGCAGTTTCCGGACAGGCCAGAATCAGCCCCAGCATTTT.